The T cell receptor (beta chain) described here comes from a study of T cell responses to AZD1222 COVID-19 vaccine. The study's findings and limits: Repertoire sampling occurred only after the peak T cell response. Clonal diversity was possibly underestimated, and white British individuals and females predominated among donors.

The data were produced by immunoSEQ multiplex PCR, yet TCRdb's version contains in-frame clones alone and is incomplete. The sample carries 200,000 or so clones, 85% to 95% recorded once. Germline V CDR1 and CDR2: SGHNT, YENEEA. V shed 3 bases and J shed 5 bases, with 10 bases lying between them. This CDR3 spans 13 amino acids. On this clone itself: Its antigen is not known.

The sequencing here drew on peripheral blood, taken on day 0 of MenACWY control vaccination. The clonotype comes from an adult in good health. The chain couples TRBV11-3 to TRBJ2-5; no definite D call. CDR3 protein: CASSLGNRETQYF. The DNA for the CDR3 is TGTGCCAGCAGCTTGGGGAATCGGGAGACCCAGTACTTC.